One and the same sample provided the 27 T cell receptor beta chains below, sequenced in a study of T-cell reconstitution after alpha-beta-depleted transplantation in children. Preparation of the TCRbeta library involved a method that used unique molecular identifiers. From the PCR reads, TCRdb called clonotypes with MiXCR, one entry per CDR3 protein. This sample has roughly 340,000 distinct CDR3 sequences; about 16% occur once, and the top ten carry roughly 41%. The sequences come from PBMCs, mostly from graft donor cells, collected 360 days after TCRalphabeta/CD19-depleted stem cell transplant. The source of these receptors is a male patient between 2 and 10 years old who had a stem cell transplant for acute lymphoblastic leukemia, so the T cells may come from the graft donor.

At least ten counts were recorded for this clonotype. The rearrangement uses TRBV7-2 and TRBJ2-7, with a weak D call TRBD1 (6 bases). The V gene's germline CDR1 is SGHTA and CDR2 FQGNSA. The CDR3 contains 15 residues. With 1 base removed from V and 2 bases from J, the gap between germline ends came to 12 bases. CDR3 sequence: CASSLGGRDTYEQYF. The DNA for the CDR3 is TGTGCCAGCAGCTTAGGGGGACGGGACACCTACGAGCAGTACTTC.

This rearrangement joins TRBV7-9 to TRBJ2-1; a weak D match, TRBD2 (6 bases). The CDR3 extends over 14 amino acids. Germline V gene data show CDR1 as SEHNR and CDR2 as FQNEAQ (reference sequence). Trimming removed 4 bases from V and 8 bases from J, with 15 bases in between. In DNA form, the CDR3 reads TGTGCCAGCAGCTCCTTGGAGGGCGGAGATGAGCAGTTCTTC. Translating gives CASSSLEGGDEQFF. Variable domain in full (rest from reference TRBV7-9 and TRBJ2-1): DTGVSQNPRHKITKRGQNVTFRCDPISEHNRLYWYRQTLGQGPEFLTYFQNEAQLEKSRLLSDRFSAERPKGSFSTLEIQRTEQGDSAMYLCASSSLEGGDEQFFGPGTRLTVL.

This clonotype showed up just a few times. This sequence joins TRBV20-1 and TRBJ2-3; 7 bases map to TRBD2. The CDR3 runs to 12 residues. Trimming cost V 8 bases and J 3 bases; bases outside gene matches: 5. Germline CDR1 and CDR2: DFQATT and SNEGSKA (reference sequence). The CDR3 loop is CSRTSQTDTQYF. CDR3 coding DNA: TGCAGTCGGACTAGTCAGACAGATACGCAGTATTTT.

This clonotype was counted only a few times. V usage is TRBV15 and J usage is TRBJ2-2, with D tentatively TRBD2 (6 bases). The V gene's germline CDR1 is LNHNV and CDR2 YYDKDF (reference sequence). The CDR3 extends over 15 amino acids. V lost 1 base to trimming and J lost 8 bases, with 14 bases between them. The CDR3 DNA reads as TGTGCCACCAGCAGAGGAGGGAGGCGGGCTGGGGAGCTGTTTTTT. It encodes CATSRGGRRAGELFF.

The chain combines TRBV15 with TRBJ2-4, with TRBD2 identical over 8 bases. Trimming took 0 bases from V and 6 from J; bases not matched to a gene: 13. CDR1 is LNHNV, CDR2 YYDKDF, per germline (reference sequence). CDR3 length: 18 amino acids. The CDR3 protein is CATSRDLLGGLDGNIQYF. As DNA, the CDR3 is TGTGCCACCAGCAGAGACCTCCTGGGGGGACTAGACGGAAACATTCAGTACTTC.

This clonotype was seen a few times. This chain connects TRBV20-1 to TRBJ2-1, with D possibly being TRBD2 (5 bases). Germline CDR1 and CDR2: DFQATT and SNEGSKA (reference sequence). V lost 5 bases, J lost 0 bases, and 14 bases lay in between. This CDR3 comprises 15 residues. The CDR3 coding sequence is TGCAGTGCTGTTGCCCGGGGTGTCTCCTACAATGAGCAGTTCTTC. Translation gives CSAVARGVSYNEQFF.

This clonotype was seen a few times. An end of the junction differs from the germline gene, which may be a read error. V and J are TRBV29-1 and TRBJ1-2; D possibly corresponds to TRBD1 (6 bases). From germline, CDR1 is SQVTM and CDR2 ANQGSEA. The CDR3 has 11 residues. This CDR3 reads CSVEGHRAGSF. The CDR3 region has the DNA TGCAGCGTTGAAGGACACAGGGCGGGGTCCTTC.

The chain links TRBV3-1 to TRBJ2-1, with 9 bases aligning to TRBD2. CDR3 length: 17 residues. With 0 bases clipped from V and 5 bases from J, the junction kept 8 bases outside the gene matches. Germline CDR1 LGHDT, CDR2 YNNKEL (reference sequence). CDR3 in amino acids: CASSQDGAGGPHNEQFF. CDR3 sequence (DNA): TGTGCCAGCAGCCAAGATGGGGCGGGAGGGCCCCACAATGAGCAGTTCTTC.

The genes are TRBV7-9 and TRBJ2-5; D is ambiguous. CDR1 is SEHNR, CDR2 FQNEAQ, per germline (reference sequence). The V gene lost 1 base and the J gene lost 5 bases, with 8 bases spanning the gap. The CDR3 length is 13 residues. The CDR3 DNA reads as TGTGCCAGCAGCTTAGACCCGGAGGAGACCCAGTACTTC. Protein sequence: CASSLDPEETQYF.

The CDR3 here is CAIGTWGNEQFF. DNA for the CDR3: TGTGCCATCGGGACTTGGGGCAATGAGCAGTTCTTC. This chain connects TRBV10-3 to TRBJ2-1, with D possibly TRBD2 on 6 matching bases. The CDR3 has 12 amino acids. The V end was cut by 8 bases, the J end by 6 bases, with 11 bases between. Germline CDR1 is ENHRY and CDR2 is SYGVKD.

This clonotype was seen a handful of times. J is TRBJ2-7 and V is TRBV4-2, with 7 bases that match TRBD2. CDR1 is LGHNA and CDR2 is YNFKEQ in the germline V gene. CDR3 size: 14 residues. V trimming: 1 base; J trimming: 9 bases; junction bases outside the gene matches: 9. The CDR3 reads CASSQAGAAGVQYF. In DNA, the CDR3 is TGTGCCAGCAGCCAAGCTGGAGCGGCGGGGGTGCAGTACTTC.

Details on this clonotype: A much larger clonotype is one base distant, so this may be a read error. The chain uses TRBV10-1 and TRBJ2-1, with D uncertain. Per germline, CDR1 WNHNN and CDR2 SYGVQD (reference sequence). V lost 3 bases to trimming and J lost 11 bases, with 14 bases between them. The CDR3 has 13 residues. CDR3 protein: CASSDGRGDKQFF. The CDR3 DNA is TGCGCCAGCAGTGATGGTAGAGGCGATAAGCAGTTCTTC.

The chain combines TRBV27 with TRBJ2-1; 8 bases line up with TRBD2. Germline V gene sequence: CDR1 MNHEY, CDR2 SMNVEV (reference sequence). V trimming: 6 bases; J trimming: 4 bases; junction bases outside the gene matches: 8. This CDR3 has 15 amino acids. The CDR3 DNA reads TGTGCCAGCAGACGACCGGGACTAGGGTACAATGAGCAGTTCTTC. It codes for CASRRPGLGYNEQFF.

The rearrangement links TRBV29-1 to TRBJ2-1; D not resolved. Germline CDR1 SQVTM, CDR2 ANQGSEA. V was cut by 5 bases and J by 6 bases, with 17 bases left in between. This CDR3 has 14 amino acids. For the CDR3, the DNA is TGCAGCGTTTCCGATAGGATGTGGACCAATGAGCAGTTCTTC. Its translation: CSVSDRMWTNEQFF.

The chain couples TRBV6-2 or TRBV6-3 to TRBJ2-2; no clear D. V lost 7 bases, J lost 0 bases, and 18 bases lay in between. The CDR3 sequence is 17 residues long. Germline values: CDR1 MNHEY, CDR2 SVGEGT. The CDR3 sequence is CASTLDTNLPNTGELFF. Here the CDR3 DNA reads TGTGCCAGCACCCTTGACACGAACCTCCCGAACACCGGGGAGCTGTTTTTT.

This clonotype was recorded a few times. This chain uses TRBV5-6 with TRBJ1-2; TRBD1 might be the D (6 bases). Trimming left V 4 bases short and J 6 bases short, with 13 bases between. The CDR3 has 13 residues. Germline V gene data show CDR1 as SGHDT and CDR2 as YYEEEE. The CDR3 coding sequence is TGTGCCAGCAGCCCCCGGAGGGGGAATGGCTACACCTTC. This gives the protein CASSPRRGNGYTF. The variable domain in full, with the rest retrieved from reference TRBV5-6 and TRBJ1-2, is DAGVTQSPTHLIKTRGQQVTLRCSPKSGHDTVSWYQQALGQGPQFIFQYYEEEERQRGNFPDRFSGHQFPNYSSELNVNALLLGDSALYLCASSPRRGNGYTFGSGTRLTVV.

V is TRBV7-3 and J is TRBJ2-3; D remains unclear. The germline CDR1 and CDR2 sequences are SGHTA and FQGTGA. V was shortened by 4 bases and J by 3 bases, with 8 bases between the two germline ends. The CDR3 runs to 13 residues. CDR3 in DNA: TGTGCCAGCAGCTCCATACTAACAGATACGCAGTATTTT. Translation: CASSSILTDTQYF.

The table lists this clonotype with many counts. The chain carries TRBV27 and TRBJ2-6; no clear D gene. This CDR3 is 13 amino acids long. The V end lost 9 bases, the J end lost 0 bases, and 6 bases lay between the germline ends. Germline CDR1 and CDR2: MNHEY and SMNVEV (reference sequence). The CDR3 DNA sequence: TGTGCCAGTAGGAGCTCTGGGGCCAACGTCCTGACTTTC. Protein sequence: CASRSSGANVLTF.

J is TRBJ2-2 and V is TRBV5-8; D is unresolved. Germline lookup yields CDR1 SGHTS and CDR2 YDEGEE. With 3 bases removed from V and 4 bases from J, the gap between germline ends came to 16 bases. The CDR3 covers 16 residues. The CDR3 reads CASSSREALATGELFF. The CDR3 bases are TGTGCCAGCAGCTCCAGAGAGGCCCTCGCCACCGGGGAGCTGTTTTTT.

This clonotype came up many times. CDR3 sequence: CASSLSGSHEQYF. The CDR3 region has the DNA TGTGCCAGCAGTCTTAGCGGGAGCCACGAGCAGTACTTC. The chain joins TRBV12-3 or TRBV12-4 to TRBJ2-7; 9 bases are shared with TRBD2. J gave up 5 bases and V 5 bases, and 4 bases lay outside the gene matches. CDR3 length: 13 amino acids.

V usage is TRBV4-3 and J usage is TRBJ2-7; TRBD2 agrees at 15 bases. Germline CDR1 is LGHNA and CDR2 is YSLEER. There are 18 residues in the CDR3. Germline trimming cut 1 base from V and 3 bases from J; bases unmatched to any gene: 7. CDR3 loop: CASSQGTSGRVERYEQYF. The DNA for the CDR3 is TGCGCCAGCAGCCAAGGGACTAGCGGGAGGGTTGAACGCTACGAGCAGTACTTC.

This clonotype appeared many times. The chain links TRBV20-1 to TRBJ2-1; 7 bases match TRBD2. Germline V gene data show CDR1 as DFQATT and CDR2 as SNEGSKA (reference sequence). With V trimmed by 6 bases and J by 8 bases, 4 bases remained unmatched. The CDR3 totals 11 residues. CDR3 loop: CSAPRGDEQFF. As DNA, the CDR3 is TGCAGTGCCCCACGGGGGGATGAGCAGTTCTTC.

The rearrangement joins TRBV10-3 to TRBJ1-1; D gene unclear. The CDR3 runs 12 residues. The V and J ends lost 5 bases and 2 bases respectively, with 6 bases between them. Germline loops: CDR1 ENHRY, CDR2 SYGVKD. CDR3 loop: CAISPFNTEAFF. CDR3 coding DNA: TGTGCCATCAGTCCTTTCAACACTGAAGCTTTCTTT.

The rearrangement links TRBV5-1 to TRBJ2-2; possibly TRBD2 for D (6 bases). V shed 2 bases and J shed 2 bases, with 25 bases lying between them. Looked up from germline, CDR1 is SGHRS and CDR2 is YFSETQ. The CDR3 contains 20 residues. Here the CDR3 DNA reads TGCGCCAGCAGCTTTCCCACTGAGACTAGTTGGGATGCTAACACCGGGGAGCTGTTTTTT. Amino acid sequence: CASSFPTETSWDANTGELFF.

The V gene is TRBV28, the J gene TRBJ1-2; D is undetermined. Trimming pared 3 bases from V and 5 bases from J, leaving 7 bases between. CDR3 size: 12 residues. Germline loops: CDR1 MDHEN, CDR2 SYDVKM. CDR3 region: CASSLIAYGYTF. Written as DNA, the CDR3 is TGTGCCAGCAGTTTGATTGCTTATGGCTACACCTTC.

V usage is TRBV7-2 and J usage is TRBJ2-3; 10 nucleotides match TRBD2. The CDR3 runs to 15 residues. Germline CDR1 and CDR2: SGHTA and FQGNSA. V shed 4 bases and J 4 bases; nucleotides not matched to a gene: 5. CDR3 DNA sequence: TGTGCCAGCAGCTCTAGCGGGAGCGTGTCAGATACGCAGTATTTT. Protein sequence: CASSSSGSVSDTQYF.

This clonotype was seen at least ten times. This chain joins TRBV5-1 and TRBJ2-5, with 11 positions matching TRBD2. The CDR3 runs 15 residues. Germline trimming cut 0 bases from V and 4 bases from J; bases unmatched to any gene: 2. CDR1 and CDR2 (germline): SGHRS, YFSETQ. The CDR3 nucleotides are TGCGCCAGCAGCTTGGAGGGACTAGCGGCAGAGACCCAGTACTTC. Amino acid sequence: CASSLEGLAAETQYF.